Below, 30 T cell receptor beta chains from the same sample are listed, as sequenced in a study of cytomegalovirus exposure and HLA in healthy donors. 13 Jbeta primers and 60 Vbeta primers were used for the PCR. Sequenced by immunoSEQ multiplex PCR; TCRdb stores in-frame clones only, minus some. The table gives 150,000 or so clones; the top ten clones make up 1.3% of it. Sequenced input: PBMCs. These receptors were taken from a woman aged 60-75 years in good health and CMV-seronegative.

V usage is TRBV7-8 and J usage is TRBJ2-1; 7 nucleotides line up with TRBD2. CDR3 length: 14 amino acids. CDR1 and CDR2 from the germline V gene are SGHVS and FQNEAQ. The junction had 7 bases not matched to a gene; V was cut back by 5 bases and J by 6 bases. Here the CDR3 reads CASSHSGTINEQFF. Written as DNA, the CDR3 is TGTGCCAGCAGCCACTCCGGGACTATCAATGAGCAGTTCTTC. Full variable domain (remainder filled in from reference TRBV7-8 and TRBJ2-1): GAGVSQSPRYKVAKRGQDVALRCDPISGHVSLFWYQQALGQGPEFLTYFQNEAQLDKSGLPSDRFFAERPEGSVSTLKIQRTQQEDSAVYLCASSHSGTINEQFFGPGTRLTVL.

The chain joins TRBV6-5 to TRBJ2-7; the D gene is possibly TRBD2 (6 bases). Trimming took off 5 bases at V and 2 bases at J, with 10 bases between the two ends. Germline CDR1 reads MNHEY; CDR2 reads SVGAGI. The CDR3 consists of 13 residues. CDR3 DNA: TGTGCCAGCAGTGGAGGGCCAACCTACGAGCAGTACTTC. This sequence encodes CASSGGPTYEQYF.

V gene TRBV5-1 combines with J gene TRBJ2-7; TRBD1 agrees at 8 bases. CDR3 length: 15 residues. Germline V lookup: CDR1 SGHRS, CDR2 YFSETQ. V lost 2 bases to trimming and J lost 3 bases; unmatched junction nucleotides: 7. As DNA, the CDR3 is TGCGCCAGCAGCTTACAGGGGGGCAGGGGCTACGAGCAGTACTTC. This sequence encodes CASSLQGGRGYEQYF.

The chain links TRBV5-1 to TRBJ1-1; D possibly corresponds to TRBD1 (5 bases). V was clipped by 0 bases and J by 3 bases, with 15 bases between them. Germline CDR1 SGHRS, CDR2 YFSETQ. CDR3 length equals 16 residues. Here the CDR3 reads CASSLGVSTGDTEAFF. The CDR3 DNA is TGCGCCAGCAGCTTGGGAGTTTCGACGGGGGACACTGAAGCTTTCTTT.

V and J are TRBV5-1 and TRBJ2-7, with a possible D match to TRBD1 (5 bases). The V end was cut by 3 bases, the J end by 0 bases, with 10 bases between. CDR1 is SGHRS, CDR2 YFSETQ, per germline. This CDR3 contains 14 residues. CDR3 coding DNA: TGCGCCAGCAGCTCGACAGAGAGCTCCTACGAGCAGTACTTC. Translation gives CASSSTESSYEQYF.

The chain uses TRBV6-6 and TRBJ2-7; the D gene is possibly TRBD1 (6 bases). V dropped 4 bases and J dropped 2 bases, with 15 bases sitting between them. This CDR3 is built from 15 residues. The germline V gene has CDR1 MNHNY and CDR2 SVGAGI (reference sequence). This chain's CDR3 is CASSSRAGATYEQYF. CDR3 nucleotide sequence: TGTGCCAGCAGTTCTAGGGCAGGGGCTACCTACGAGCAGTACTTC.

The chain combines TRBV19 with TRBJ1-1; possible D gene TRBD1, 5 bases. The V end lost 3 bases, the J end lost 0 bases, and 14 bases lay between the germline ends. From germline, CDR1 is LNHDA and CDR2 SQIVND (reference sequence). The CDR3 extends over 16 amino acids. CDR3: CASSIDDSSLNTEAFF. The CDR3 DNA sequence: TGTGCCAGTAGTATCGACGACAGCAGCCTGAACACTGAAGCTTTCTTT. The entire variable domain, with the rest obtained from reference TRBV19 and TRBJ1-1, is as follows: DGGITQSPKYLFRKEGQNVTLSCEQNLNHDAMYWYRQDPGQGLRLIYYSQIVNDFQKGDIAEGYSVSREKKESFPLTVTSAQKNPTAFYLCASSIDDSSLNTEAFFGQGTRLTVV.

The chain uses TRBV7-3 and TRBJ2-7, with D tentatively TRBD1 (6 bases). Trimming left V 5 bases short and J 1 base short, with 9 bases between. This CDR3 has 13 amino acids. Germline-derived CDR1 and CDR2 are SGHTA and FQGTGA. The CDR3 sequence: CASSRDISYEQYF. The DNA for the CDR3 is TGTGCCAGCAGCCGGGACATTTCCTACGAGCAGTACTTC.

The gene calls are TRBV19 and TRBJ1-5; 11 bases are shared with TRBD1. CDR3 length: 16 amino acids. J was trimmed by 11 bases and V by 5 bases; bases with no gene match: 14. Per the germline V gene, CDR1 is LNHDA and CDR2 is SQIVND (reference sequence). CDR3 DNA sequence: TGTGCCAGTAGTGCCCAGGGGGACAGGGGGATAGTGGCCCAGCATTTT. Protein sequence: CASSAQGDRGIVAQHF.

This rearrangement joins TRBV7-2 to TRBJ2-5; 8 bases line up with TRBD2. The CDR3 has 15 residues. CDR1 SGHTA and CDR2 FQGNSA come from the germline V gene. The J segment lost 6 bases and the V segment lost 5 bases, leaving 11 bases of the junction unmatched. CDR3 nucleotide sequence: TGTGCCAGCAGCCCCCAGGGGAGCGGGGGAAAGACCCAGTACTTC. It is translated as CASSPQGSGGKTQYF. Combining the CDR3 with reference TRBV7-2 and TRBJ2-5 gives the whole variable domain GAGVSQSPSNKVTEKGKDVELRCDPISGHTALYWYRQSLGQGLEFLIYFQGNSAPDKSGLPSDRFSAERTGGSVSTLTIQRTQQEDSAVYLCASSPQGSGGKTQYFGPGTRLLVL.

The rearrangement links TRBV7-2 to TRBJ1-6; D not certain. The V end lost 1 base, the J end lost 9 bases, and 4 bases lay between the germline ends. The germline gives CDR1 SGHTA, CDR2 FQGNSA. This CDR3 comprises 12 residues. As DNA, the CDR3 is TGTGCCAGCAGCTTAGACAGTTCACCCCTCCACTTT. This gives the protein CASSLDSSPLHF.

This chain joins TRBV5-1 and TRBJ1-1; 8 nucleotides align to TRBD1. The CDR3 runs to 14 residues. CDR1 and CDR2 (germline): SGHRS, YFSETQ. The ends lost 4 bases at V and 6 bases at J; junction bases unmatched: 8. CDR3 coding DNA: TGCGCCAGCAGCCAGGACAGGGCGGTGGCTGAAGCTTTCTTT. This encodes CASSQDRAVAEAFF.

CDR3 DNA: TGTGCCAGCAGCTCTCGACAGGGTACATACGAGCAGTACTTC. It codes for CASSSRQGTYEQYF. The chain combines TRBV7-6 with TRBJ2-7, with 7 positions matching TRBD1. This CDR3 has 14 residues. Germline values: CDR1 SGHVS, CDR2 FNYEAQ. After removal of 4 bases from V and 4 bases from J, the junction contained 7 bases not matched to a gene.

The rearrangement uses TRBV4-2 and TRBJ2-1; 8 bases align to TRBD2. V lost 1 base to trimming and J lost 3 bases; unmatched junction nucleotides: 5. Germline V lookup: CDR1 LGHNA, CDR2 YNFKEQ. The CDR3 is 16 residues long. CDR3 nucleotide sequence: TGTGCCAGCAGCCAAGTGTGGCGGGAGGACTACAATGAGCAGTTCTTC. Its protein product is CASSQVWREDYNEQFF.

The CDR3, as DNA: TGTGCCAGCAGCGTGGGTCGAAACGAGCAGTACTTC. It yields the protein CASSVGRNEQYF. The chain has TRBV5-6 and TRBJ2-5, with D uncertain. The J call is in doubt because the DNA end fits TRBJ2-7 better. Germline assignment: CDR1 SGHDT and CDR2 YYEEEE. This CDR3 comprises 12 residues.

The V gene is TRBV6-6, the J gene TRBJ2-5, with D possibly TRBD1 on 5 matching bases. CDR3 length: 12 residues. With 6 bases removed from V and 7 bases from J, the gap between germline ends came to 12 bases. The V gene's germline CDR1 is MNHNY and CDR2 SVGAGI (reference sequence). CDR3 loop: CASRDNSVTQYF. DNA of the CDR3: TGTGCCAGCAGGGACAACTCCGTGACCCAGTACTTC.

The chain employs TRBV11-2 and TRBJ2-7; D possibly corresponds to TRBD1 (6 bases). Trimming took 0 bases from V and 3 from J, leaving 12 bases between them. CDR3 length equals 15 residues. Looked up from germline, CDR1 is SGHAT and CDR2 is FQNNGV. In DNA, the CDR3 is TGTGCCAGCAGCTTAGATTTCGGACAGAGCTACGAGCAGTACTTC. It specifies CASSLDFGQSYEQYF.

The V and J genes are TRBV11-1 and TRBJ1-2; D ambiguous. The CDR3 spans 14 residues. Germline V CDR1 and CDR2: SGHAT, FQDESV (reference sequence). The V end lost 3 bases, the J end lost 4 bases, and 12 bases lay between the germline ends. The CDR3 spells CASSFSGVGYGYTF. In DNA, the CDR3 is TGTGCCAGCAGCTTTTCGGGAGTAGGCTATGGCTACACCTTC.

This rearrangement joins TRBV7-2 to TRBJ1-5; D is perhaps TRBD1 (6 bases). V shed 4 bases and J shed 7 bases, with 14 bases lying between them. CDR1 and CDR2 from the germline V gene are SGHTA and FQGNSA. CDR3 length equals 14 residues. The CDR3 loop is CASSSRGGGQPQHF. CDR3 in DNA: TGTGCCAGCAGCTCAAGAGGGGGAGGGCAGCCCCAGCATTTT.

The genes are TRBV6-5 and TRBJ1-1; TRBD1 agrees at 9 bases. V shed 4 bases and J 0 bases; nucleotides not matched to a gene: 6. Germline V gene data show CDR1 as MNHEY and CDR2 as SVGAGI. CDR3 length equals 16 residues. CDR3 DNA sequence: TGTGCCAGCAGTTTAGACAGGGGGGGGGTGAACACTGAAGCTTTCTTT. This encodes CASSLDRGGVNTEAFF.

This rearrangement joins TRBV6-5 to TRBJ1-3; D remains ambiguous. CDR3 size: 15 residues. Trimming stripped 2 bases from V and 0 bases from J, with 8 bases between. Germline assignment: CDR1 MNHEY and CDR2 SVGAGI. The CDR3 is CASSYDILSGNTIYF. The CDR3 DNA follows: TGTGCCAGCAGTTACGACATACTCTCTGGAAACACCATATATTTT.

This rearrangement joins TRBV10-3 to TRBJ1-1; 7 bases are shared with TRBD1. With V trimmed by 2 bases and J by 0 bases, 6 bases remained unmatched. CDR1 and CDR2 from the germline V gene are ENHRY and SYGVKD. The length of the CDR3 is 16 residues. The CDR3 bases are TGTGCCATCAGTGAGAGGGACAGTTCCATGAACACTGAAGCTTTCTTT. Its translation is CAISERDSSMNTEAFF.

V gene TRBV6-5 combines with J gene TRBJ2-5, with TRBD1 matching over 7 bases. Per germline, CDR1 MNHEY and CDR2 SVGAGI. The CDR3 spans 16 residues. The ends lost 0 bases at V and 4 bases at J; junction bases unmatched: 8. DNA for the CDR3: TGTGCCAGCAGTTACTCGAACAGGGGATTTGGAGAGACCCAGTACTTC. Translation: CASSYSNRGFGETQYF.

The J gene is TRBJ1-2, the V gene TRBV18, with 8 nucleotides matching TRBD1. J was trimmed by 8 bases and V by 2 bases; bases with no gene match: 10. This CDR3 is built from 15 residues. In germline, CDR1 is KGHSH, CDR2 LQKENI. For the CDR3, the DNA is TGTGCCAGCTCACCAATGACAGGGGCTCCCTTCGGCTACACCTTC. This translates into CASSPMTGAPFGYTF.

This chain uses TRBV7-8 with TRBJ1-1; tentative D call: TRBD1 (5 bases). The V gene's germline CDR1 is SGHVS and CDR2 FQNEAQ. The CDR3 length is 14 residues. Trimming stripped 6 bases from V and 5 bases from J, with 16 bases between. This CDR3 is CASRPTASRTEAFF. CDR3 DNA: TGTGCCAGCAGACCGACAGCTTCGAGGACTGAAGCTTTCTTT.

The CDR3 DNA is TGTGCCATCAGTGAGATGGGGGGAAGTAATTCACCCCTCCACTTT. Translating it yields CAISEMGGSNSPLHF. The V call is TRBV10-3, the J call TRBJ1-6; D possibly corresponds to TRBD1 (5 bases). The CDR3 is made up of 15 amino acids. Per the germline V gene, CDR1 is ENHRY and CDR2 is SYGVKD. V was shortened by 2 bases and J by 6 bases, with 11 bases between the two germline ends.

The chain employs TRBV27 and TRBJ1-2; D ambiguous. Germline V CDR1 and CDR2: MNHEY, SMNVEV (reference sequence). The CDR3 totals 13 residues. Trimming pared 2 bases from V and 8 bases from J, leaving 12 bases between. The CDR3 region is CASSLPSPLGYTF. For the CDR3, the DNA is TGTGCCAGCAGTTTACCCTCTCCTTTGGGCTACACCTTC.

The V gene is TRBV5-6, the J gene TRBJ1-2; D possibly corresponds to TRBD1 (5 bases). The germline V and J ends were trimmed by 1 base and 4 bases, with 8 bases remaining between them. The CDR3 totals 13 residues. From germline, CDR1 is SGHDT and CDR2 YYEEEE. The CDR3 protein is CASSLWQGYGYTF. CDR3 in DNA: TGTGCCAGCAGCTTGTGGCAGGGCTATGGCTACACCTTC.

This chain joins TRBV27 and TRBJ1-1; perhaps TRBD1 as D (6 bases). V lost 4 bases, J lost 8 bases, and 20 bases lay in between. This CDR3 comprises 15 residues. CDR1 is MNHEY and CDR2 is SMNVEV in the germline V gene (reference sequence). CDR3 sequence reads: CASSSTTYQDREAFF. CDR3 nucleotide sequence: TGTGCCAGCAGTTCCACTACATATCAAGACAGGGAAGCTTTCTTT.

The chain recombines TRBV12-5 with TRBJ2-5, with D unclear. The CDR3 runs to 11 residues. Per the germline V gene, CDR1 is LGHNT and CDR2 is FRNRAP. V lost 5 bases and J lost 5, with 6 bases in between. CDR3 DNA sequence: TGTGCTAGTGGTATACTTGAGACCCAGTACTTC. This encodes CASGILETQYF.